This TCR beta chain came from a study of shared clonotypes between healthy human individuals. The table came from immunoSEQ multiplex PCR; TCRdb's copy has only in-frame clones and leaves some out. In the table there are some 1 million clones, under 80% of which are singletons. In the case of this clone: At the DNA level, this CDR3 is encoded by other sequences in the same sample as well.

Material: memory CD4+ T cells sorted from blood. Noted subset: CD45RA-negative fraction. This clonotype was obtained from a man aged 18 to 30 in good health.

The CDR3 DNA follows: TGTGCCAGTAGTATAGTGGGCCAAGAGACCCAGTACTTC. Translating gives CASSIVGQETQYF. The gene calls are TRBV19 and TRBJ2-5; D not resolved. CDR3 length equals 13 residues. Germline loops: CDR1 LNHDA, CDR2 SQIVND (reference sequence). The V end lost 1 base, the J end lost 1 base, and 4 bases lay between the germline ends.